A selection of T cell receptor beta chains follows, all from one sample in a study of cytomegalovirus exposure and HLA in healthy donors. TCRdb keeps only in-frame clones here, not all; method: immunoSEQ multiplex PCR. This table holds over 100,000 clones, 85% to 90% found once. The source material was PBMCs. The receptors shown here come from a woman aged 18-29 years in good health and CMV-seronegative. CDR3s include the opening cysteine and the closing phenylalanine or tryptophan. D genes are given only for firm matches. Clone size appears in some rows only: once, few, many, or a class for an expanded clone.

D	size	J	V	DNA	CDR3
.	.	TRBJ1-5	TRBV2	TGTGCCAGCACTCCCAACAGGGGCAATCAGCCCCAGCATTTT	CASTPNRGNQPQHF
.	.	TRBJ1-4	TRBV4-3	TGCGCCAGCAGCCAACACCCTTCGGGGGAAAAACTGTTTTTT	CASSQHPSGEKLFF
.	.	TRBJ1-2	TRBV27	TGTGCCAGCAGGTCTGGGGGCGAGGGCTATGGCTACACCTTC	CASRSGGEGYGYTF
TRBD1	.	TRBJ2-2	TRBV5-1	TGCGCCAGCAGCTTGGCCGGAGACAGGGGCGACGGGGAGCTGTTTTTT	CASSLAGDRGDGELFF
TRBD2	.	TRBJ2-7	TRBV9	TGTGCCAGCAGCGTACCCCCAGGGAGGGAAAGCTCCTACGAGCAGTACTTC	CASSVPPGRESSYEQYF
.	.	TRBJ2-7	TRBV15	TGTGCCACCAGCAGAGATACAGGGAGAAAGCAGTACTTC	CATSRDTGRKQYF
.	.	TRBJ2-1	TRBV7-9	TGTGCCAGCAGCTTAGGCCCTTCGGGGGGCTATGAGCAGTTCTTC	CASSLGPSGGYEQFF
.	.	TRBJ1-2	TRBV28	TGTGCCAGCAGATTACCTCACGGTACTTATGGCTACACCTTC	CASRLPHGTYGYTF
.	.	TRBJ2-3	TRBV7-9	TGTGCCAGCAGCCCCCGGGGCGGGGACACAGATACGCAGTATTTT	CASSPRGGDTDTQYF
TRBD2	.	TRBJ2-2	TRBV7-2	TGTGCCAGCAGCTCCGACCCGGGTAGCGGGATTTTGGGGGAGCTGTTTTTT	CASSSDPGSGILGELFF
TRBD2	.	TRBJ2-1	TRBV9	TGTGCCAGCAGCGTAGGACTAGCGGTACCCTACAATGAGCAGTTCTTC	CASSVGLAVPYNEQFF
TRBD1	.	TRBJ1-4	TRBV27	TGTGCCAGCAGTTACGGGACAGCTAATGAAAAACTGTTTTTT	CASSYGTANEKLFF
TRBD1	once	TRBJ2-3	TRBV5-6	TGTGCCAGCAGCGCTACCGGGACAGGAGCAGATACGCAGTATTTT	CASSATGTGADTQYF
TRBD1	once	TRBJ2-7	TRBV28	TGTGCCAGCAGATGGACAGGGGGTACCCCTTGGGAGCAGTACTTC	CASRWTGGTPWEQYF
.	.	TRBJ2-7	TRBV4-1	TGCGCCAGCAGCCAAGAATACGGGAGTCTAAGGGAGCAGTACTTC	CASSQEYGSLREQYF
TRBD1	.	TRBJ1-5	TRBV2	TGTGCCAGCAGTGATTGGACAGGGTCCCAGCCCCAGCATTTT	CASSDWTGSQPQHF
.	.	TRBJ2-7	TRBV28	TGTGCCAGCAGCCAACAGGGCTACGAGCAGTACTTC	CASSQQGYEQYF
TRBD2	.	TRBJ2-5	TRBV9	TGTGCCAGCAGCGTAAGCGGGGGCCAGGGGGAGACCCAGTACTTC	CASSVSGGQGETQYF
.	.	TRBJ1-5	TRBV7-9	TGTGCCAGCAGCTTGCAAGCGGGTCAGCCCCAGCATTTT	CASSLQAGQPQHF
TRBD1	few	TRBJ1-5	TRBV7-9	TGTGCCAGCGAGGGTGAGGGGGCGCAGCCCCAGCATTTT	CASEGEGAQPQHF
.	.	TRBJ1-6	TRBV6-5	TGTGCCAGCAGTTACGGAGGGGTCCAGGGCGGTTCACCCCTCCACTTT	CASSYGGVQGGSPLHF
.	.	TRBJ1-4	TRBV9	TGTGCCAGCAGCGTAGGGCAGGGGCCAACTAATGAAAAACTGTTTTTT	CASSVGQGPTNEKLFF
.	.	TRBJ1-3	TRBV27	TGTGCCAGCAGTTGGGGGGTAGGAAACACCATATATTTT	CASSWGVGNTIYF
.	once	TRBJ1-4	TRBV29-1	TGCAGCGTTGAGGGGGGTGATGAAAAACTGTTTTTT	CSVEGGDEKLFF
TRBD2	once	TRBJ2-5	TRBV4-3	TGCGCCAGCAGCCAGGATACCGGGACTAGGGTTTTTGAGACCCAGTACTTC	CASSQDTGTRVFETQYF
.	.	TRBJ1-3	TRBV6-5	TGTGCCAGCAGTTACAGCCGGGACAACGGAAACACCATATATTTT	CASSYSRDNGNTIYF
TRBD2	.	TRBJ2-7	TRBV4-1	TGCGCCAGCAGCCAAGATGGGACTAGCGGGAGTTACGAGCAGTACTTC	CASSQDGTSGSYEQYF
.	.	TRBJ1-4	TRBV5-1	TGCGCCAGCAGCTTGGGTGACAGATGGCGGCCCGAAAAACTGTTTTTT	CASSLGDRWRPEKLFF
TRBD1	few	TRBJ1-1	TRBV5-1	TGCGCCAGCAGCCAAGGACAGGGTTATACTGAAGCTTTCTTT	CASSQGQGYTEAFF
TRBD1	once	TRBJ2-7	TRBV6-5	TGTGCCAGCAGCCCCTGGACAGGGGGCGACGAGCAGTACTTC	CASSPWTGGDEQYF
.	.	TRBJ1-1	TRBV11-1	TGTGCCAGCAGCTTTGGGGGGATGGCTGAAGCTTTCTTT	CASSFGGMAEAFF
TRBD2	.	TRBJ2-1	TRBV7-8	TGTGCCAGCAGCTTAGTGGCACTAGCGGGAGTCTATGAGCAGTTCTTC	CASSLVALAGVYEQFF
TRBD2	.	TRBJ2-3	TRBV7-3	TGTGCCAGCAGTTTCAGTCCCTTCAGACTAGCGGGGGGGCCCACAGATACGCAGTATTTT	CASSFSPFRLAGGPTDTQYF
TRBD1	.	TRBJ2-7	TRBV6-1	TGTGCCAGCAGTGACCAGGGGGCTTCCTCCTACGAGCAGTACTTC	CASSDQGASSYEQYF
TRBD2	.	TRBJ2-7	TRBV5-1	TGCGCCAGCAGACTAGCGGGAAGCGACGAGCAGTACTTC	CASRLAGSDEQYF
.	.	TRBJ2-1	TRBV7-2	TGTGCCAGCAGTATCAGGGCTAGCGCAAACAATGAGCAGTTCTTC	CASSIRASANNEQFF
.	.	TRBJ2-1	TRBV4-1	TGCGCCAGCAGCCGCATAATTTCTAGCAGCACCTACAATGAGCAGTTCTTC	CASSRIISSSTYNEQFF
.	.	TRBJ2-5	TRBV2	TGTGCCAGCAGGGGGCACCTCCAAGAGACCCAGTACTTC	CASRGHLQETQYF
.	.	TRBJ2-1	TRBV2	TGTGCCAGCAGTGAATCGGGGAATGAGCAGTTCTTC	CASSESGNEQFF
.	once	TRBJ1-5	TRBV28	TGTGCCAGCAGTTTCCCGAATCAGCCCCAGCATTTT	CASSFPNQPQHF
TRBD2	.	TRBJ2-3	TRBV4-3	TGCGCCAGCAGCCAAGGGGCGGGGGGGCCTGGAGATACGCAGTATTTT	CASSQGAGGPGDTQYF
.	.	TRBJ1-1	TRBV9	TGTGCCAGCAGCGTAAGGCCAGGGGCCACTGAAGCTTTCTTT	CASSVRPGATEAFF
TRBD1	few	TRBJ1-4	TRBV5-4	TGTGCCAGCAGCTTGGGCGGGACAGGCCGTGAAAAACTGTTTTTT	CASSLGGTGREKLFF
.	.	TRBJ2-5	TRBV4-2	TGTGCCAGCAGCCAGTCCCCTAGCGAACAAGAGACCCAGTACTTC	CASSQSPSEQETQYF
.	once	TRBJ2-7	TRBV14	TGTGCCAGCACCGCCCACGGGTCCTACGAGCAGTACTTC	CASTAHGSYEQYF
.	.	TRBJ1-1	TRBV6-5	TGTGCCAGCAGTTATGAAGGGGTTAGCACTGAAGCTTTCTTT	CASSYEGVSTEAFF
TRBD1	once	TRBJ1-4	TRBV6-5	TGTGCCAGCAGTTATGAGACAGGGGGGGAAAAACTGTTTTTT	CASSYETGGEKLFF
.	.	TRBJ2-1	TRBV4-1	TGCGCCAGCAGCCAAGCCGAGGGCCGGGGTAACCCGTACAATGAGCAGTTCTTC	CASSQAEGRGNPYNEQFF
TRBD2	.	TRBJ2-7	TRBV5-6	TGTGCCAGCAGCTCAAAGGCGGGGGGTTCCTACGAGCAGTACTTC	CASSSKAGGSYEQYF
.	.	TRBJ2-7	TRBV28	TGTGCCAGCAGCCCAGGGAAGGACGAGCAGTACTTC	CASSPGKDEQYF
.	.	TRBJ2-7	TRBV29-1	TGCAGCGTTGAAGATCCCCGACAGGTCCAGTACTTC	CSVEDPRQVQYF
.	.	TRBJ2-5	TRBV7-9	TGTGCCAGCAGCGCGCAAGAGACCCAGTACTTC	CASSAQETQYF
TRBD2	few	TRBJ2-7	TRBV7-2	TGTGCCAGCAGCTTAGCGTCTAGCGGATCCTACGAGCAGTACTTC	CASSLASSGSYEQYF
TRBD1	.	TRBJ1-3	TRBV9	TGTGCCAGCAGCCCCCGGACAGGAGACTCTGGAAACACCATATATTTT	CASSPRTGDSGNTIYF
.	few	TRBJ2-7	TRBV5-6	TGTGCCAGCAGCTTGGACAGTAGCTCCTACGAGCAGTACTTC	CASSLDSSSYEQYF